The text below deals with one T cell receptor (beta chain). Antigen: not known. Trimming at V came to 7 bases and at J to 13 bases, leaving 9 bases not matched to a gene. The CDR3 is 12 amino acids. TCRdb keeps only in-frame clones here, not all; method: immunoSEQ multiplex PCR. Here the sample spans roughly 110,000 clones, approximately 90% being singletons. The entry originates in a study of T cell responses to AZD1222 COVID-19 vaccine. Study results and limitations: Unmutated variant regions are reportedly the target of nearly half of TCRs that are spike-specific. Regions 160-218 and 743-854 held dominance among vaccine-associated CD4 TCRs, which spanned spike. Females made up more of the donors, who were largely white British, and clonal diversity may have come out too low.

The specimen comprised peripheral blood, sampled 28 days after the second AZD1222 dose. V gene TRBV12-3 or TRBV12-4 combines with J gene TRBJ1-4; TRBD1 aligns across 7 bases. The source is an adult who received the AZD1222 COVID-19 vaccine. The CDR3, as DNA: TGTGCCAGCAACCAAAGACAGGGTTCACTGTTTTTT. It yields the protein CASNQRQGSLFF.